This entry lists 14 T cell receptor beta chains sequenced from one sample in a study of blood T cell repertoires in COVID-19 (dated by TCRdb to about 2020). The library was prepared using the immunoSEQ multiplex PCR assay. In its TCRdb copy, this immuneACCESS table keeps in-frame sequences only and misses some clones. Where compared with another copy, unresolved V genes explain less than half of these, and the others have no known cause. Within this sample are about 350,000 clones, with about 92% of them counted one time only. The ten largest clones take up roughly 4% of the sample. Material: peripheral blood. Source of these receptors: a woman aged 60-75 years with COVID-19, enrolled during active disease.

The genes are TRBV6-1 and TRBJ2-1, with 7 bases lining up with TRBD1. Per the germline V gene, CDR1 is MNHNS and CDR2 is SASEGT. The CDR3 is 14 residues long. The V gene end was trimmed by 2 bases and the J gene end by 8 bases; junction bases not matched to a gene: 6. The CDR3 sequence: CASSENRGTHEQFF. The CDR3 nucleotides are TGTGCCAGCAGTGAAAACAGGGGTACCCATGAGCAGTTCTTC.

The chain couples TRBV18 to TRBJ1-6; D remains unclear. In germline, CDR1 is KGHSH, CDR2 LQKENI. Trimming stripped 4 bases from V and 0 bases from J, with 4 bases between. CDR3 size: 14 residues. CDR3 coding DNA: TGTGCCAGCTCACAGAGCTCCTATAATTCACCCCTCCACTTT. As protein: CASSQSSYNSPLHF.

V and J are TRBV28 and TRBJ1-5, with 11 bases fitting TRBD1. CDR1 is MDHEN, CDR2 SYDVKM, per germline. The CDR3 sequence is 14 residues long. Trimming cost V 6 bases and J 7 bases; bases outside gene matches: 5. CDR3 residues: CASRLGTGGQPQHF. CDR3 nucleotides: TGTGCCAGCAGACTCGGGACAGGGGGACAGCCCCAGCATTTT.

Comment on this clone: Other DNA sequences in this specimen translate into the identical CDR3. The gene calls are TRBV11-3 and TRBJ2-1; 8 bases fit TRBD2. The CDR3 spans 15 residues. V dropped 3 bases and J dropped 4; count of bases not matched to a gene: 5. Germline V gene sequence: CDR1 SGHNT, CDR2 YENEEA. CDR3 bases: TGTGCCAGCAGCTTGGGCGGGGGGTCGTACAATGAGCAGTTCTTC. This codes for CASSLGGGSYNEQFF.

The genes are TRBV3-1 (or the pseudogene TRBV3-2) and TRBJ1-3; D might be TRBD1 (6 bases). The V end lost 7 bases, the J end lost 0 bases, and 28 bases lay between the germline ends. Germline V gene sequence: CDR1 LGHDT, CDR2 YNNKEL (reference sequence). CDR3 length: 20 amino acids. CDR3 residues: CASTSRAGRGALFSGNTIYF. CDR3 sequence (DNA): TGTGCCAGCACCTCAAGGGCAGGCAGGGGCGCTCTTTTCTCTGGAAACACCATATATTTT.

This sequence joins TRBV25-1 and TRBJ1-1, with D possibly TRBD1 on 5 matching bases. The germline V gene encodes CDR1 MGHDK and CDR2 SYGVNS. CDR3 length: 18 amino acids. V lost 6 bases and J 3 bases, leaving 26 bases between the germline ends. The CDR3 sequence is CASRKTGPALVRDTEAFF. For the CDR3, the DNA is TGTGCCAGCAGAAAAACAGGACCGGCCCTAGTCAGGGACACTGAAGCTTTCTTT.

V usage is TRBV2 and J usage is TRBJ1-2; 7 bases agree with TRBD1. This CDR3 has 14 residues. Germline loops: CDR1 SNHLY, CDR2 FYNNEI. J gave up 4 bases and V 7 bases, and 9 bases lay outside the gene matches. CDR3: CASNEDRHLYGYTF. CDR3 bases: TGTGCCAGCAATGAGGACAGGCATCTCTATGGCTACACCTTC.

The chain has TRBV28 and TRBJ2-1; TRBD2 aligns across 7 bases. Germline CDR1 reads MDHEN; CDR2 reads SYDVKM. The CDR3 runs to 17 residues. Trimming at V came to 6 bases and at J to 1 base, leaving 12 bases not matched to a gene. CDR3 sequence (DNA): TGTGCCAGCAGGGGCTGGGGCGGGGGTGAGTCCTACAATGAGCAGTTCTTC. Its translation is CASRGWGGGESYNEQFF.

This clone was found once. The chain joins TRBV28 to TRBJ1-4; D gene ambiguous. The CDR3 length is 15 residues. Per germline, CDR1 MDHEN and CDR2 SYDVKM. V was cut by 1 base and J by 0 bases, with 6 bases left in between. The CDR3 sequence: CASSLLTTTNEKLFF. Written as DNA, the CDR3 is TGTGCCAGCAGTTTATTGACAACAACTAATGAAAAACTGTTTTTT.

V usage is TRBV5-1 and J usage is TRBJ2-7, with a weak D call TRBD1 (7 bases). Trimming left V 0 bases short and J 3 bases short, with 13 bases between. There are 15 residues in the CDR3. Germline lookup yields CDR1 SGHRS and CDR2 YFSETQ. The CDR3 loop is CASSLAGQGGYEQYF. The DNA of the CDR3 is TGCGCCAGCAGCTTGGCTGGTCAGGGGGGCTACGAGCAGTACTTC.

The chain recombines TRBV27 with TRBJ1-2, with 12 bases that match TRBD1. This CDR3 spans 16 amino acids. V was pared by 0 bases and J by 5 bases, with 4 bases of the junction left unmatched. Germline CDR1 and CDR2: MNHEY and SMNVEV (reference sequence). The CDR3 sequence is CASSLSAGQGAYGYTF. The DNA of the CDR3 is TGTGCCAGCAGTTTATCCGCGGGACAGGGGGCTTATGGCTACACCTTC.

J is TRBJ1-1 and V is TRBV7-3; D call uncertain. With 5 bases removed from V and 4 bases from J, the gap between germline ends came to 11 bases. This CDR3 region has 13 residues. Germline lookup yields CDR1 SGHTA and CDR2 FQGTGA. The CDR3 spells CASSLRKSTEAFF. CDR3 nucleotide sequence: TGTGCCAGCAGCCTGCGAAAATCCACTGAAGCTTTCTTT.

V gene TRBV2 combines with J gene TRBJ1-5; weak D call: TRBD1 (5 bases). The ends were cut back, 9 bases at V and 0 bases at J, with 12 bases in the middle. CDR1 is SNHLY, CDR2 FYNNEI, per germline. This CDR3 spans 14 amino acids. CDR3: CASSRVGSNQPQHF. The CDR3 DNA reads TGTGCCAGTTCCAGGGTGGGTAGCAATCAGCCCCAGCATTTT.

The chain recombines TRBV5-4 with TRBJ2-5; D is perhaps TRBD2 (6 bases). Trimming took 3 bases from V and 0 from J, leaving 12 bases between them. CDR3 length: 15 residues. CDR1 is SGHNT, CDR2 YYREEE, per germline (reference sequence). Here the CDR3 reads CASSSGDGHQETQYF. For the CDR3, the DNA is TGTGCCAGCAGCTCGGGGGACGGACACCAAGAGACCCAGTACTTC.